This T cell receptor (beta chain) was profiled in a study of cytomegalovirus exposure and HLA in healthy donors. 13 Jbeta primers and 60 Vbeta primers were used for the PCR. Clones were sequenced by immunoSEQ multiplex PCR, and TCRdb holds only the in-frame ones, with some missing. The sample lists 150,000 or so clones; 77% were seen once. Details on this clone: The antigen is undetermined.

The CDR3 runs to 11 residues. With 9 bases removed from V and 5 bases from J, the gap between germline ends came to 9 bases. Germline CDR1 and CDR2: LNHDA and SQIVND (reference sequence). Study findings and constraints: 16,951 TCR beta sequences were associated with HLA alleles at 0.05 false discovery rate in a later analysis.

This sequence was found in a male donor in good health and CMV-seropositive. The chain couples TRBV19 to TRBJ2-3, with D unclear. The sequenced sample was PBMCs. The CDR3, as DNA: TGTGCCAGCTCGACGGGAGATACGCAGTATTTT. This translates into CASSTGDTQYF.